Here is one T cell receptor beta chain with its context. Its antigen is as yet unknown. The sample is drawn from a study of shared clonotypes between healthy human individuals. Broader study findings: Clonotype sharing among donors, it was expected, would be affected by sequencing depth.

Here immunoSEQ multiplex PCR was the method, and the copy in TCRdb shows in-frame clones only, minus some. This table holds 500,000 or so clones, 95% to 97% found once. A split of CD4+ cells into CD45RA+ naive and CD45RA-negative memory subsets was performed. Germline values: CDR1 KGHSH, CDR2 LQKENI. This CDR3 has 16 residues. With V trimmed by 5 bases and J by 2 bases, 6 bases remained unmatched. The sequence derives from a woman in her thirties in good health. The sample taken for sequencing was naive CD4+ T cells sorted from blood. Subset denoted: CD45RA+ positively selected. The rearrangement joins TRBV18 to TRBJ2-7; 13 bases map to TRBD2. The CDR3 DNA reads TGTGCCAGCTCATCGGGACTAGCGGGAACAGCCTACGAGCAGTACTTC. Its protein is CASSSGLAGTAYEQYF.